The 7 T cell receptor beta chains listed next were all sequenced from one sample in a study of shared clonotypes between healthy human individuals. Libraries were prepared by immunoSEQ multiplex PCR; TCRdb keeps only in-frame clonotypes and omits some of them. The data contain 950,000 to 1,300,000 clones, approximately 70% of them singletons. Specimen: memory CD4+ T cells sorted from blood. Subset meaning: CD45RA-negative fraction. The receptors stem from a man aged 18 to 29 in good health.

The chain joins TRBV4-3 to TRBJ1-2, with D tentatively TRBD1 (6 bases). The CDR3 covers 15 residues. The V gene lost 4 bases and the J gene lost 5 bases, with 17 bases spanning the gap. The germline CDR1 and CDR2 sequences are LGHNA and YSLEER. The CDR3 nucleotides read TGCGCCAGCAGCCCAACGACAGGAGTTGAGTATGGCTACACCTTC. This codes for CASSPTTGVEYGYTF.

This sequence joins TRBV7-2 and TRBJ1-1; unclear D gene. V was pared by 1 base and J by 1 base, with 7 bases between. Germline loops: CDR1 SGHTA, CDR2 FQGNSA. This CDR3 has 14 amino acids. The CDR3 DNA reads as TGTGCCAGCAGCTTAGAGCCAGGGAACACTGAAGCTTTCTTT. It yields the protein CASSLEPGNTEAFF.

Turning to this clone: This sample also contains other DNA sequences that code for the same CDR3. V is TRBV20-1 and J is TRBJ2-3; D gene uncertain. V gave up 0 bases and J gave up 6 bases, with 4 bases separating them. The CDR3 loop spans 11 amino acids. Germline lookup yields CDR1 DFQATT and CDR2 SNEGSKA (reference sequence). CDR3 coding DNA: TGCAGTGCTAGAGATCGGGATACGCAGTATTTT. Protein sequence: CSARDRDTQYF.

The chain recombines TRBV19 with TRBJ2-5; D gene ambiguous. V lost 10 bases, J lost 4 bases, and 19 bases lay in between. The CDR3 has 14 amino acids. Per germline, CDR1 LNHDA and CDR2 SQIVND (reference sequence). This CDR3 is CATAPQARSETQYF. CDR3 DNA: TGTGCCACCGCCCCGCAGGCGAGATCAGAGACCCAGTACTTC.

The rearrangement joins TRBV5-1 to TRBJ2-3, with a tentative D call TRBD2 (6 bases). V was shortened by 4 bases and J by 4 bases, with 13 bases between the two germline ends. Germline V lookup: CDR1 SGHRS, CDR2 YFSETQ. The CDR3 extends over 14 amino acids. The CDR3 loop is CASSQGLGADTQYF. The CDR3 coding sequence is TGCGCCAGCAGCCAGGGACTGGGCGCAGATACGCAGTATTTT.

The chain combines TRBV6-6 with TRBJ1-1; a weak D match, TRBD1 (6 bases). V lost 2 bases to trimming and J lost 2 bases, with 9 bases between them. Germline loops: CDR1 MNHNY, CDR2 SVGAGI (reference sequence). The CDR3 has 14 residues. For the CDR3, the DNA is TGTGCCAGCAGTTACAGGGGGATAAACACTGAAGCTTTCTTT. It translates to CASSYRGINTEAFF.

The chain joins TRBV5-8 to TRBJ1-1; D call uncertain. Per germline, CDR1 SGHTS and CDR2 YDEGEE. V was pared by 7 bases and J by 2 bases, with 12 bases between. The CDR3 is 13 amino acids. The CDR3 DNA reads as TGTGCCAGCCCCCAGAATTTTAACACTGAAGCTTTCTTT. Translating it yields CASPQNFNTEAFF.